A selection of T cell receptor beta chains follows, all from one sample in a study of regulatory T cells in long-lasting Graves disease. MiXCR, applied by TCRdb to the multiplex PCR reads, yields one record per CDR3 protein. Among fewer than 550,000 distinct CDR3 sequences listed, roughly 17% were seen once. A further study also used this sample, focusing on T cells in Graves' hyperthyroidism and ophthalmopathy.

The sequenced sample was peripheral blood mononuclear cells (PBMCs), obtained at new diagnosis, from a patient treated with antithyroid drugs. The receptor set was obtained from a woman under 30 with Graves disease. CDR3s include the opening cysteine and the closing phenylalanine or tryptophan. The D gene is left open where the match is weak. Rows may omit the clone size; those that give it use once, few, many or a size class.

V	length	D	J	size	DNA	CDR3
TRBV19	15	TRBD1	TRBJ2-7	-	TGTGCCAGTAGTACCCTGGGACAGGGTGCTTACGAGCAGTACTTC	CASSTLGQGAYEQYF
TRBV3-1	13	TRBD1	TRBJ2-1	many	TGTGCCAGCAGCAAGACAGGGTCGGGGGAGCAGTTCTTC	CASSKTGSGEQFF
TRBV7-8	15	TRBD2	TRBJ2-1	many	TGTGCCAGCAGCTCCGAGCGGACTAGCGGGAAGGAGCAGTTCTTC	CASSSERTSGKEQFF
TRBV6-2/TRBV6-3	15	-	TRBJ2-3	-	TGTGCCAGCAGTGAACCGGCGGCTAGCACAGATACGCAGTATTTT	CASSEPAASTDTQYF
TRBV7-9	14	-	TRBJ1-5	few	TGTGCCAGCAGCTTATTTCCCCCTCTCCAGCCCCAGCATTTT	CASSLFPPLQPQHF
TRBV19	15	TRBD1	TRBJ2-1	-	TGTGCCACCCAAAAGGACAGGGGGACCTTCAATGAGCAGTTCTTC	CATQKDRGTFNEQFF
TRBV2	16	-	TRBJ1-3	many	TGTGCCAGCAGTGGCCAACAGCTACGAACTGGAAACACCATATATTTT	CASSGQQLRTGNTIYF
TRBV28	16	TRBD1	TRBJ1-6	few	TGTGCCAGCACCCCGGACAGGGGAGACTTTGGTTCACCCCTCCACTTT	CASTPDRGDFGSPLHF
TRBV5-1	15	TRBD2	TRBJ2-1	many	TGCGCCAGCAGCTTCGGACTAGCGGAGGCAAATGAGCAGTTCTTC	CASSFGLAEANEQFF
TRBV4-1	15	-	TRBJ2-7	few	TGCGCCAGCAGCCAAGACCCGGGAAGCTCCTACGAGCAGTACTTC	CASSQDPGSSYEQYF
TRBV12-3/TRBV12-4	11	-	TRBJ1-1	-	TGTGCCAGCAGTTTAGAAGGAAAAGCTTTCTTT	CASSLEGKAFF
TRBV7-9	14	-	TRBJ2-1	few	TGTGCCAGCAGCTTGAGGCAGGGCTGGGATGAGCAGTTCTTC	CASSLRQGWDEQFF
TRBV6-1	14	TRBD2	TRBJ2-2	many	TGTGCCAGCAGTGACAGACTAGCGGTCGGGGAGCTGTTTTTT	CASSDRLAVGELFF
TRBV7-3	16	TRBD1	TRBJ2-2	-	TGTGCCAGCAGCCTAGTAGGGACAGGGGGGACCGGGGAGCTGTTTTTT	CASSLVGTGGTGELFF
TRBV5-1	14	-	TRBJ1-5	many	TGCGCCAGCAGCTTGGGGTTCAGGGATCAGCCCCAGCATTTT	CASSLGFRDQPQHF
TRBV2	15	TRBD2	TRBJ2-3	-	TGTGCCAAGCGGACTAGCGGGAGGAGCACAGATACGCAGTATTTT	CAKRTSGRSTDTQYF
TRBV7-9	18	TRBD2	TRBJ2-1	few	TGTGCCAGCAGCCGGACTAGCGGGAACCCGGGGTCCTACAATGAGCAGTTCTTC	CASSRTSGNPGSYNEQFF
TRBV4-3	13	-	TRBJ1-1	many	TGCGCCAGCAGCCAAAGAACGAACACTGAAGCTTTCTTT	CASSQRTNTEAFF
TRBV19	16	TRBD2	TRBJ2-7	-	TGTGCCAGTAGTATAAGGGCTAGCGGGACAAACTACGAGCAGTACTTC	CASSIRASGTNYEQYF
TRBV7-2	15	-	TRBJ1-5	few	TGTGCCAGCAGTTCGTCCGGGTCTAGCAATCAGCCCCAGCATTTT	CASSSSGSSNQPQHF
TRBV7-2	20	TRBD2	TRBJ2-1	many	TGTGCCAGCAGCTCCGGTCGTCCCGGGACTAGCGGGAGCTCCTACAATGAGCAGTTCTTC	CASSSGRPGTSGSSYNEQFF
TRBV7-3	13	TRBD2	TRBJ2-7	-	TGTGCCACCCCTAGCGGGCAGCTCTACGAGCAGTACTTC	CATPSGQLYEQYF
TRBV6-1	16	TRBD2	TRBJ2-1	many	TGTGCCAGCAGTGTTGCGCGGGGGACGGGTTACAATGAGCAGTTCTTC	CASSVARGTGYNEQFF
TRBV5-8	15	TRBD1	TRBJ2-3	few	TGTGCCAGCAGCCTGGGACAGGTTATCACAGATACGCAGTATTTT	CASSLGQVITDTQYF
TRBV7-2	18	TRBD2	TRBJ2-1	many	TGTGCCAGCAGCTTAGGGATAGGGTTGGTAGCGGGAGGTGGTGAGCAGTTCTTC	CASSLGIGLVAGGGEQFF
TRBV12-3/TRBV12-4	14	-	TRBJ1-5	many	TGTGCCAGCAGTTTCGGGCGCAGCAATCAGCCCCAGCATTTT	CASSFGRSNQPQHF
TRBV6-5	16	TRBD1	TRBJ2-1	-	TGTGCCAGCAGTTACTGGGGACAGGGGGCCTACAATGAGCAGTTCTTC	CASSYWGQGAYNEQFF
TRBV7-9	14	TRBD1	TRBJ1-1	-	TGTGCCAGCAGCTTGAGGGACAGGGGTAATGAAGCTTTCTTT	CASSLRDRGNEAFF
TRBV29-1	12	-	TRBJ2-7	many	TGCAGCGTTTGGGACACACGGGACGAGCAGTACTTC	CSVWDTRDEQYF
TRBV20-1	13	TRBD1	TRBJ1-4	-	TGCAGTGCTAGAGGAGGGGGCGGTGAAAAACTGTTTTTT	CSARGGGGEKLFF
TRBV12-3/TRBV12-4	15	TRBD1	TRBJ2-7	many	TGTGCCAGCAGTCCTACGGGACAGGGGAGGCACGAGCAGTACTTC	CASSPTGQGRHEQYF